This entry features one T cell receptor beta chain sequence. Its antigen is unknown. Profiling relied on immunoSEQ multiplex PCR, and the TCRdb table lists in-frame clones only, not all of them. This sample has about 11,000 clones, with approximately 74% found just once. The entry originates in a study of CD4+ T cells in melanoma. Study-wide results and limits: A reported correlation linked neoantigen-specific CD4+ T cells to CD8+, macrophage and B cell function. Neoantigen-specific CD4+ T cells in melanoma reportedly had diverse differentiation states.

There are 13 residues in the CDR3. The V end was cut by 5 bases, the J end by 11 bases, with 16 bases between. CDR1 is SNHLY, CDR2 FYNNEI, per germline. Material for sequencing was cells from a culture (not recorded whether cultured in vitro). The TCR was taken from a human donor with melanoma. The chain is built from TRBV2 and TRBJ1-5; D might be TRBD1 (6 bases). CDR3 bases: TGTGCCAGCAGTAAAACAGGGCCGGAGTCCCAGCATTTT. Translated, it gives CASSKTGPESQHF.